A selection of T cell receptor beta chains follows, all from one sample in a study of early T cells in non-severe SARS-CoV-2 infection. In TCRdb, the 5' RACE reads were re-called with MiXCR into one record per CDR3 protein. The sample has fewer than 75,000 distinct CDR3 sequences; 20% are singletons. Here the sequenced sample was whole blood, taken at baseline. The receptors were gathered from an adult who was a healthcare worker with PCR-confirmed SARS-CoV-2 infection or an uninfected control (not recorded which). The CDR3 runs from the conserved cysteine through the conserved F or W. D genes are given only for firm matches. Size values are once, few and many counts, or a class for expanded clones, and some rows have none.

>-|-|TRBV6-4|TRBJ2-1
CASSESSAGAYNEQFF
TGTGCCAGCAGTGAGTCGTCGGCGGGTGCATACAATGAGCAGTTCTTC
>-|TRBD2|TRBV29-1|TRBJ2-1
CSGSGSGGTNNEQFF
TGCAGCGGATCTGGGAGCGGGGGCACGAACAATGAGCAGTTCTTC
>-|-|TRBV3-1|TRBJ1-1
CASSQPGGTEAFF
TGTGCCAGCAGCCAACCCGGGGGGACAGAAGCTTTCTTT
>-|-|TRBV5-6|TRBJ2-7
CASSNAATAYEQYF
TGTGCCAGCAGCAATGCCGCGACAGCCTACGAGCAGTACTTC
>-|-|TRBV12-3/TRBV12-4|TRBJ2-2
CASTPATRSNTGELFF
TGTGCCAGCACCCCCGCGACGCGATCGAACACCGGGGAGCTGTTTTTT
>many|-|TRBV12-3/TRBV12-4|TRBJ2-2
CASSLAGAITGELFF
TGTGCCAGCAGCCTCGCAGGGGCGATCACCGGGGAGCTGTTTTTT
>-|TRBD1|TRBV5-1|TRBJ2-5
CASRQGATQETQYF
TGCGCCAGCAGGCAGGGGGCGACCCAAGAGACCCAGTACTTC
>few|-|TRBV7-9|TRBJ1-2
CASSLGMEWQNYGYTF
TGTGCCAGCAGCTTAGGGATGGAGTGGCAGAACTATGGCTACACCTTC
>-|-|TRBV3-1|TRBJ2-7
CASSHGYYEQYF
TGTGCCAGCAGCCACGGCTACTACGAGCAGTACTTC
>-|-|TRBV7-6|TRBJ1-1
CASSLEGLMNTEAFF
TGTGCCAGCAGCTTAGAGGGACTGATGAACACTGAAGCTTTCTTT